The 17 T cell receptor beta chains reported below all come from one sample, sequenced in a study of T cells in tuberculosis. Produced via immunoSEQ multiplex PCR; TCRdb's table is partial and in-frame only. The table shows 25,000 to 40,000 clones, with roughly 85% occurring only once. Time point here: new active TB diagnosis, blood taken before or within 7 days of starting treatment. This material consisted of PBMCs, taken at tuberculosis diagnosis. Receptors were obtained from an adult with tuberculosis.

The chain recombines TRBV5-1 with TRBJ1-1; 9 nucleotides agree with TRBD1. This CDR3 is 17 amino acids long. Germline loops: CDR1 SGHRS, CDR2 YFSETQ. Losses at the gene ends were 0 bases for V and 5 bases for J; bases not matched to a gene: 11. The CDR3 reads CASSLVGQGLLITEAFF. CDR3 coding DNA: TGCGCCAGCAGCTTGGTTGGACAGGGGCTTCTGATTACTGAAGCTTTCTTT.

The rearrangement uses TRBV4-3 and TRBJ1-2; D call uncertain. Trimming stripped 0 bases from V and 0 bases from J, with 11 bases between. This CDR3 contains 16 residues. Germline values: CDR1 LGHNA, CDR2 YSLEER. The DNA for the CDR3 is TGCGCCAGCAGCCAAGATACCGTGTCAGCTAACTATGGCTACACCTTC. Amino acid sequence: CASSQDTVSANYGYTF.

This chain links TRBV14 with TRBJ1-6, with D possibly being TRBD1 (5 bases). Germline V gene sequence: CDR1 SGHDN, CDR2 FVKESK. Trimming stripped 3 bases from V and 9 bases from J, with 12 bases between. This CDR3 has 14 residues. Here the CDR3 reads CASSHGGNGSPLHF. The CDR3 DNA sequence: TGTGCCAGCAGCCACGGGGGTAACGGTTCACCCCTCCACTTT.

V gene TRBV7-2 combines with J gene TRBJ2-5, with D uncertain. The V end was cut by 2 bases, the J end by 1 base, with 5 bases between. The germline CDR1 and CDR2 sequences are SGHTA and FQGNSA. The CDR3 runs to 13 residues. This CDR3 reads CASSLNSQETQYF. For the CDR3, the DNA is TGTGCCAGCAGCTTAAACAGCCAAGAGACCCAGTACTTC.

The rearrangement joins TRBV29-1 to TRBJ1-2; weak D call: TRBD1 (5 bases). Germline-derived CDR1 and CDR2 are SQVTM and ANQGSEA. This CDR3 comprises 13 residues. The V end was cut by 7 bases, the J end by 3 bases, with 15 bases between. The CDR3 here is CSAQSGLDYGYTF. The CDR3 bases are TGCAGCGCCCAATCGGGACTAGACTATGGCTACACCTTC.

The count of this clone is one. The rearrangement uses TRBV30 and TRBJ1-2; D ambiguous. The germline V gene has CDR1 GTSNPN and CDR2 SVGIG (reference sequence). The CDR3 is 12 amino acids. V gave up 3 bases and J gave up 6 bases, with 11 bases separating them. The CDR3 coding sequence is TGTGCCTGGAGGATGGGCAGCAATGGCTACACCTTC. Its translation is CAWRMGSNGYTF.

The gene calls are TRBV2 and TRBJ1-2; D is unclear. This CDR3 contains 13 residues. Trimming cost V 5 bases and J 0 bases, with 7 bases left between them. CDR1 and CDR2 (germline): SNHLY, FYNNEI. This CDR3 reads CASSNSPNYGYTF. CDR3 coding DNA: TGTGCCAGCAGTAACAGCCCTAACTATGGCTACACCTTC. Using reference TRBV2 and TRBJ1-2 for the parts outside the CDR3, the full variable domain is EPEVTQTPSHQVTQMGQEVILRCVPISNHLYFYWYRQILGQKVEFLVSFYNNEISEKSEIFDDQFSVERPDGSNFTLKIRSTKLEDSAMYFCASSNSPNYGYTFGSGTRLTVV.

V is TRBV4-3 and J is TRBJ2-1; 11 bases match TRBD2. This CDR3 is 17 amino acids long. In germline, CDR1 is LGHNA, CDR2 YSLEER. V shed 1 base, J shed 4 bases, and the junction held 6 bases outside the gene matches. This chain's CDR3 is CASSQVPSGRLYNEQFF. The CDR3 DNA reads as TGCGCCAGCAGCCAAGTACCTAGCGGGAGGTTGTACAATGAGCAGTTCTTC.

The chain is built from TRBV5-1 and TRBJ2-4; D is possibly TRBD2 (5 bases). The CDR3 extends over 14 amino acids. Trimming removed 4 bases at V and 11 bases at J, with 19 bases between. From germline, CDR1 is SGHRS and CDR2 YFSETQ. CDR3 nucleotides: TGCGCCAGCAGCCTCTCAGCGGAGCTAAGGGTTCAGTACTTC. Protein: CASSLSAELRVQYF. The entire variable domain, with the rest obtained from reference TRBV5-1 and TRBJ2-4, is as follows: KAGVTQTPRYLIKTRGQQVTLSCSPISGHRSVSWYQQTPGQGLQFLFEYFSETQRNKGNFPGRFSGRQFSNSRSEMNVSTLELGDSALYLCASSLSAELRVQYFGAGTRLSVL.

The CDR3 loop is CASSSPPKNEQFF. CDR3 coding DNA: TGTGCCAGCAGCTCCCCTCCTAAGAATGAGCAGTTCTTC. The chain recombines TRBV11-3 with TRBJ2-1, with D uncertain. V gave up 4 bases and J gave up 7 bases, with 11 bases separating them. In germline, CDR1 is SGHNT, CDR2 YENEEA. The CDR3 is 13 residues long.

The chain employs TRBV4-3 and TRBJ2-3, with a possible D match to TRBD1 (6 bases). V was pared by 0 bases and J by 2 bases, with 12 bases between. The length of the CDR3 is 16 residues. Germline lookup yields CDR1 LGHNA and CDR2 YSLEER. CDR3 in DNA: TGCGCCAGCAGCCAAGATGCACCAGGGGACACAGATACGCAGTATTTT. Translation: CASSQDAPGDTDTQYF.

The chain joins TRBV2 to TRBJ1-3; a possible D gene is TRBD1 (6 bases). CDR3 length: 15 amino acids. Germline V gene sequence: CDR1 SNHLY, CDR2 FYNNEI. Between the trimmed V and J ends, which lost 3 bases and 0 bases, there was a span of 9 bases. The CDR3 DNA follows: TGTGCCAGCAGTGAGGACAGCTCCTCTGGAAACACCATATATTTT. Encoded protein: CASSEDSSSGNTIYF.

This chain joins TRBV30 and TRBJ1-3; possibly TRBD1 for D (5 bases). The CDR3 totals 15 residues. CDR1 GTSNPN and CDR2 SVGIG come from the germline V gene (reference sequence). V was shortened by 3 bases and J by 4 bases, with 16 bases between the two germline ends. The CDR3 loop is CAWRMYPGSGNTIYF. DNA of the CDR3: TGTGCCTGGAGGATGTATCCAGGGTCCGGAAACACCATATATTTT.

There are a few counts of this clone. The CDR3 DNA is TGTGCCAGCAGCCGACAGGGGGCGATCCTACTACAAGAGACCCAGTACTTC. Translated, it gives CASSRQGAILLQETQYF. V is TRBV7-9 and J is TRBJ2-5; 10 positions agree with TRBD1. CDR1 is SEHNR, CDR2 FQNEAQ, per germline (reference sequence). This CDR3 has 17 residues. Losses at the gene ends were 5 bases for V and 2 bases for J; bases not matched to a gene: 11.

The chain uses TRBV2 and TRBJ1-1, with D hard to call. Deletions cut 8 bases from V and 4 bases from J, with 11 bases between. The germline CDR1 and CDR2 sequences are SNHLY and FYNNEI. The CDR3 totals 12 residues. The CDR3: CASGRIGTEAFF. The CDR3 region has the DNA TGTGCCAGCGGGAGGATAGGCACTGAAGCTTTCTTT.

This clone came up once. The chain couples TRBV9 to TRBJ2-1, with D perhaps TRBD2 (5 bases). In germline, CDR1 is SGDLS, CDR2 YYNGEE. Trimming took off 2 bases at V and 4 bases at J, with 13 bases between the two ends. The CDR3 runs to 15 residues. As DNA, the CDR3 is TGTGCCAGCAGCGTGGTCGGAGGCCTTTACAATGAGCAGTTCTTC. It yields the protein CASSVVGGLYNEQFF.

The V gene is TRBV30, the J gene TRBJ1-2, with D unclear. The germline CDR1 and CDR2 sequences are GTSNPN and SVGIG (reference sequence). CDR3 size: 15 residues. Trimming left V 5 bases short and J 4 bases short, with 20 bases between. The CDR3 sequence is CAWAPPTSVFYGYTF. The CDR3 DNA reads as TGTGCCTGGGCCCCCCCGACATCGGTTTTCTATGGCTACACCTTC.